Below are 2 T cell receptor beta chains sequenced from a single sample in a study of technical replicates of blood from a few donors. TCRdb's table, derived via immunoSEQ multiplex PCR, lists solely in-frame clones and lacks some. This sample carries tens of thousands of clones, 94% of them seen once, and the ten largest clones take around 0.24%. What was sequenced was T cells isolated from PBMCs. Every receptor here comes from a human donor in good health.

The chain carries TRBV9 and TRBJ1-2; D gene unclear. The V and J ends lost 4 bases and 4 bases respectively, with 14 bases between them. CDR1 and CDR2 from the germline V gene are SGDLS and YYNGEE. There are 14 residues in the CDR3. CDR3 sequence reads: CASSSRREFYGYTF. Here the CDR3 DNA reads TGTGCCAGCAGCTCTAGACGAGAATTCTATGGCTACACCTTC.

The chain carries TRBV6-6 and TRBJ1-2; possibly TRBD1 for D (5 bases). V shed 2 bases and J shed 5 bases, with 9 bases lying between them. Germline CDR1 and CDR2: MNHNY and SVGAGI (reference sequence). The CDR3 loop spans 13 amino acids. The CDR3 spells CASSYGGGYGYTF. DNA of the CDR3: TGTGCCAGCAGTTACGGGGGGGGATATGGCTACACCTTC.